The clone carrying this T cell receptor beta chain was counted many times. No antigen is known for it. This specimen belongs to a study of CD8 T cells in ankylosing spondylitis. Points from the study as a whole: What appeared characteristic of ankylosing spondylitis blood was a TCR beta motif of several highly homologous variants.

TCRdb used MiXCR to reprocess the 5' RACE reads, holding one entry per CDR3 protein. This sample has a few hundred thousand distinct CDR3 sequences, with approximately 12% found just once. The V gene's germline CDR1 is DFQATT and CDR2 SNEGSKA (reference sequence). The J segment lost 1 base and the V segment lost 1 base, leaving 3 bases of the junction unmatched. The CDR3 covers 14 residues. This TCR was recovered from a male donor with ankylosing spondylitis or in good health (not recorded which). Sequenced input: blood, either unsorted or a sorted T cell fraction (not recorded which). The genes are TRBV20-1 and TRBJ2-5, with TRBD1 identical over 7 bases. The CDR3 reads CSARGGQPQETQYF. The CDR3 nucleotides are TGCAGTGCTAGAGGGGGACAGCCCCAAGAGACCCAGTACTTC.